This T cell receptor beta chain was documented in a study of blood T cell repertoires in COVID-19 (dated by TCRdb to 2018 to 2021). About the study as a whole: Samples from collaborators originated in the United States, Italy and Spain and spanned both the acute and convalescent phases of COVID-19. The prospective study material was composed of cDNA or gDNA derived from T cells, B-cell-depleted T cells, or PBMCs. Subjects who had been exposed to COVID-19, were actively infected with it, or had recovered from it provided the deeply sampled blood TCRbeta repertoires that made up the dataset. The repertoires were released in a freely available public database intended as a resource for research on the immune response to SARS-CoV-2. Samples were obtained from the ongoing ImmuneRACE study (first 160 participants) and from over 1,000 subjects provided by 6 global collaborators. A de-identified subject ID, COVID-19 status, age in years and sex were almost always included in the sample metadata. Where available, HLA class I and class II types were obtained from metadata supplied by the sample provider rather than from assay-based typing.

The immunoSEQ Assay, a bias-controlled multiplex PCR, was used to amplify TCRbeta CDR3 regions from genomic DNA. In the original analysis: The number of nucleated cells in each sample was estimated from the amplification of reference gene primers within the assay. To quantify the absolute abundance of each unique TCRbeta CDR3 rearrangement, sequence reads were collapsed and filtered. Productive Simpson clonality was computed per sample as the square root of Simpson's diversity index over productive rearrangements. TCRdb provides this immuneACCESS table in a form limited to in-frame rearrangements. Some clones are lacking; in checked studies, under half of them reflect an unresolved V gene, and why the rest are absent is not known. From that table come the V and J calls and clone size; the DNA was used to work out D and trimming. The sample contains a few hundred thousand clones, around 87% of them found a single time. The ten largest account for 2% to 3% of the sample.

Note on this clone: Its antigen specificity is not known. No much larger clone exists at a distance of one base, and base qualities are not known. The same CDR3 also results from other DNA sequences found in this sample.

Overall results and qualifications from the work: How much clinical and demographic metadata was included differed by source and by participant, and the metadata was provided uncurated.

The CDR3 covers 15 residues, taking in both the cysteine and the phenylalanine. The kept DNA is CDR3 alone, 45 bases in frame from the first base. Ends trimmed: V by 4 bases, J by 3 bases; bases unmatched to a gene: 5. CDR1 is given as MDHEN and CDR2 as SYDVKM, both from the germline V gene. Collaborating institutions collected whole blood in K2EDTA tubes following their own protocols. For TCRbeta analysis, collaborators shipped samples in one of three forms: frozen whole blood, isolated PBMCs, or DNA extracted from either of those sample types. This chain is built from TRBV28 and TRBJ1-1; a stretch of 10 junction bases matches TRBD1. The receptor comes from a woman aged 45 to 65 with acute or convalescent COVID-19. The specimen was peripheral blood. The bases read TGTGCCAGCAGTTCATCCGGGACAGGGGACACTGAAGCTTTCTTT. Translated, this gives CASSSSGTGDTEAFF. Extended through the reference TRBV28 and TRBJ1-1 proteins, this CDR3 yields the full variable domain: DVKVTQSSRYLVKRTGEKVFLECVQDMDHENMFWYRQDPGLGLRLIYFSYDVKMKEKGDIPEGYSVSREKKERFSLILESASTNQTSMYLCASSSSGTGDTEAFFGQGTRLTVV.